The 6 T cell receptor beta chains below all came from one sample that was sequenced in a study of control samples from healthy donors and cancer patients. Libraries were prepared by immunoSEQ multiplex PCR; TCRdb keeps only in-frame clonotypes and omits some of them. In the table there are 100,000 or so clones, around 89% of which are singletons. What was sequenced was blood. These receptors originate from a man aged 30-40 years in good health.

CDR3 amino acids: CASIKIWGPVSSYEQYV. CDR3 nucleotide sequence: TGTGCCAGCATCAAAATCTGGGGACCCGTGAGCTCCTACGAGCAGTACGTC. This chain joins TRBV21-1 and TRBJ2-7. TRBV21-1 is assigned pseudogene status. This CDR3 is 17 amino acids long.

The chain carries TRBV7-7 and TRBJ2-5; D gene unclear. The CDR3 has 13 amino acids. V was trimmed by 3 bases and J by 0 bases, leaving 5 bases between them. CDR1 SSHAT and CDR2 FNYEAQ come from the germline V gene (reference sequence). This CDR3 is CASSFRHQETQYF. Written as DNA, the CDR3 is TGTGCCAGCAGCTTCCGGCACCAAGAGACCCAGTACTTC.

The chain employs TRBV6-2 or TRBV6-3 and TRBJ1-2; 7 bases line up with TRBD1. The CDR3 extends over 15 amino acids. V lost 0 bases to trimming and J lost 8 bases; unmatched junction nucleotides: 9. The germline V gene encodes CDR1 MNHEY and CDR2 SVGEGT. The CDR3 protein is CASSYSGQYVGGYTF. CDR3 nucleotide sequence: TGTGCCAGCAGTTACTCGGGACAGTACGTGGGAGGCTACACCTTC.

The chain has TRBV3-1 (or the pseudogene TRBV3-2) and TRBJ2-3, with unresolved D. CDR1 and CDR2 from the germline V gene are LGHDT and YNNKEL (reference sequence). The germline V and J ends were trimmed by 6 bases and 6 bases, with 10 bases remaining between them. The CDR3 is made up of 12 amino acids. The CDR3 DNA reads as TGTGCCAGCAGTCCAGCCTGGGATACGCAGTATTTT. It codes for CASSPAWDTQYF.

The rearrangement uses TRBV12-3 or TRBV12-4 and TRBJ2-7; D is undetermined. Deletions cut 4 bases from V and 2 bases from J, with 6 bases between. The CDR3 totals 12 residues. The CDR3 loop is CASSSFAYEQYF. CDR3 bases: TGTGCCAGCAGTTCTTTCGCCTACGAGCAGTACTTC.

The chain combines TRBV2 with TRBJ2-1; 12 bases match TRBD2. J was trimmed by 12 bases and V by 7 bases; bases with no gene match: 10. Per the germline V gene, CDR1 is SNHLY and CDR2 is FYNNEI. There are 14 residues in the CDR3. The CDR3 DNA reads TGTGCCAGCATTCCGGGACTAGCGGGCCTCAGGCAGTTCTTC. Translating gives CASIPGLAGLRQFF.